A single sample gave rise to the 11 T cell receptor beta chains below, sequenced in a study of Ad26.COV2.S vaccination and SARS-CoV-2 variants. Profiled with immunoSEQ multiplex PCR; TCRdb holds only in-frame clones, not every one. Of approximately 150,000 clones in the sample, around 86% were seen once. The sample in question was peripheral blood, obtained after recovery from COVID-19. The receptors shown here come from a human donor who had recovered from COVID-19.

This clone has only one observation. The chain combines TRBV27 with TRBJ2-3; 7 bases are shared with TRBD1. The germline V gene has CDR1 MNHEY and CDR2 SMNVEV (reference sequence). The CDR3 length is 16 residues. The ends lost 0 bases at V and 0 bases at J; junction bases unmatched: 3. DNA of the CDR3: TGTGCCAGCAGTTTATCGGCAGGGGGAAGCACAGATACGCAGTATTTT. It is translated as CASSLSAGGSTDTQYF.

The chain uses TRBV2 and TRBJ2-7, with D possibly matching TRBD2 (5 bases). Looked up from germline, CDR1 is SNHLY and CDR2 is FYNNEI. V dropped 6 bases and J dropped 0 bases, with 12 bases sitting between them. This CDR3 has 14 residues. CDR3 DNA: TGTGCCAGCAGGAACGGGATTAGCTCCTACGAGCAGTACTTC. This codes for CASRNGISSYEQYF.

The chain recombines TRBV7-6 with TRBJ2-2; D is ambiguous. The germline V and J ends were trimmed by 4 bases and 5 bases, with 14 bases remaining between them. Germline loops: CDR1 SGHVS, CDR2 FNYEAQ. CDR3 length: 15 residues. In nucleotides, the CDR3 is TGTGCCAGCAGCTCCCCGAGTATCGTGACCGGGGAGCTGTTTTTT. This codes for CASSSPSIVTGELFF.

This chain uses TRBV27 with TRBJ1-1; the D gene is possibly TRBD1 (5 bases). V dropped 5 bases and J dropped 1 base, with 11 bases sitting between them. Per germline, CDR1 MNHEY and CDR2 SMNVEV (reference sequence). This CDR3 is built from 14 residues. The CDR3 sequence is CASSPGTGNTEAFF. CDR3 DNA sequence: TGTGCCAGCAGTCCCGGGACGGGGAACACTGAAGCTTTCTTT.

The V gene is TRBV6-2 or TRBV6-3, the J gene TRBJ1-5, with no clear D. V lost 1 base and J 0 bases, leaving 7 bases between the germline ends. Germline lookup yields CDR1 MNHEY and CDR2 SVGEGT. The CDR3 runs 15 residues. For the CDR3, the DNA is TGTGCCAGCAGTTACTACGGGAATAGCAATCAGCCCCAGCATTTT. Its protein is CASSYYGNSNQPQHF.

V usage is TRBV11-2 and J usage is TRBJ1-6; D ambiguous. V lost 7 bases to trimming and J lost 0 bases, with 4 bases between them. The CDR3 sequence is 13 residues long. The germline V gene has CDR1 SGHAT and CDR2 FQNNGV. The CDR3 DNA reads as TGTGCCAGCACGGTCTCCTATAATTCACCCCTCCACTTT. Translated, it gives CASTVSYNSPLHF.

This CDR3 is CASSPPRDSGAYNEQFF. Written as DNA, the CDR3 is TGTGCCAGCAGCCCGCCCCGGGACTCTGGCGCCTACAATGAGCAGTTCTTC. This chain connects TRBV3-1 (or the pseudogene TRBV3-2) to TRBJ2-1; weak D call: TRBD2 (6 bases). This CDR3 has 17 residues. Germline CDR1 is LGHDT and CDR2 is YNNKEL (reference sequence). The V end was cut by 4 bases, the J end by 2 bases, with 18 bases between.

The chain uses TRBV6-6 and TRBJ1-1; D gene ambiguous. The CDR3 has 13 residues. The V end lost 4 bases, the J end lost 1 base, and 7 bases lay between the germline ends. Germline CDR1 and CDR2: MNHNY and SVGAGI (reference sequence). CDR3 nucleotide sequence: TGTGCCAGCAGTTTAACAGAGAACACTGAAGCTTTCTTT. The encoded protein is CASSLTENTEAFF.

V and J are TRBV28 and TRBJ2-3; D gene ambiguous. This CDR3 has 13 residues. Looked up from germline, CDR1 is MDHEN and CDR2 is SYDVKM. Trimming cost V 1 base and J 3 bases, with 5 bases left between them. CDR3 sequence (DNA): TGTGCCAGCAGTTTATTGGGAACAGATACGCAGTATTTT. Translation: CASSLLGTDTQYF.

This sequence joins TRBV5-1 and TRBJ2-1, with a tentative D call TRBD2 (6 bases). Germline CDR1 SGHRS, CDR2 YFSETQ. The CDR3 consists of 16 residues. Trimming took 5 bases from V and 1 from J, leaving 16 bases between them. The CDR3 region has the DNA TGCGCCAGCAGAAGCCGGGACTCCTTATCCTACAATGAGCAGTTCTTC. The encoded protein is CASRSRDSLSYNEQFF.

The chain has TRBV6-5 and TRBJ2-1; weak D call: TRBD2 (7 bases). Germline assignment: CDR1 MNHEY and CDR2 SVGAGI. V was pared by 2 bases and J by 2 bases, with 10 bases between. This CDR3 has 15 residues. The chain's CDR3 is CASSYGGAAYNEQFF. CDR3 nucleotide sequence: TGTGCCAGCAGTTACGGGGGGGCGGCCTACAATGAGCAGTTCTTC.